This T cell receptor (beta chain) emerged from a study of spatial heterogeneity in lung cancer. Study-wide context: In the raw reads, each unique TCR and UMI combination was present more than ten times on average.

V shed 5 bases and J shed 0 bases, with 21 bases lying between them. Looked up from germline, CDR1 is DFQATT and CDR2 is SNEGSKA (reference sequence). This CDR3 has 17 residues. Study-wide results and limits: Ubiquitous expanded tumor TCRs were observed in blood more at resection than follow-up.

All TCR cDNA molecules were individually tagged with a unique molecular identifier. TCRdb called the 5' RACE reads again in MiXCR, with one record for every CDR3 protein. The sample includes 8,000 to 9,000 distinct CDR3 sequences, roughly 5% of them seen just once. The time point: sample taken at primary tumor resection. Unsorted samples of tumor, nontumor lung or frozen PBMC had their whole RNA sequenced. A total of under 80 untreated early-stage non-small cell lung cancer patients served as donors. This clonotype has ten or more counts. Its antigen is as yet unknown. This beta chain represents an off-target read in a library built for alpha chains; its size is of limited meaning.

V usage is TRBV20-1 and J usage is TRBJ2-3; perhaps TRBD1 as D (7 bases). The specimen comprised PBMCs, sampled at surgery. The source is a male donor with early-stage non-small cell lung cancer. The CDR3 region is CSAAGNRGLPSTDTQYF. CDR3 sequence (DNA): TGCAGTGCTGCGGGGAACAGGGGACTCCCTAGCACAGATACGCAGTATTTT.